Below are 26 T cell receptor beta chains sequenced from a single sample in a study of cytomegalovirus exposure and HLA in healthy donors. It was with 60 Vbeta and 13 Jbeta primers that the PCR ran. Only in-frame clones appear in the TCRdb table, and some are missing; sequencing was by immunoSEQ multiplex PCR. The table records some 160,000 clones, over 70% of them present only once. The sequenced material came from PBMCs. These TCRs come from a man aged 40-55 years in good health and CMV-seronegative.

The chain uses TRBV18 and TRBJ1-4; TRBD1 matches at 9 bases. V shed 2 bases and J 7 bases; nucleotides not matched to a gene: 5. Germline CDR1 is KGHSH and CDR2 is LQKENI. The CDR3 has 15 amino acids. The CDR3 is CASSPRGQGIEKLFF. CDR3 DNA sequence: TGTGCCAGCTCACCAAGGGGACAGGGTATTGAAAAACTGTTTTTT.

This sequence joins TRBV19 and TRBJ1-2; tentative D call: TRBD1 (5 bases). Looked up from germline, CDR1 is LNHDA and CDR2 is SQIVND (reference sequence). V was trimmed by 1 base and J by 4 bases, leaving 13 bases between them. The CDR3 is made up of 15 amino acids. In DNA form, the CDR3 reads TGTGCCAGTAGTATAGGGCTGGGGCGGATCTATGGCTACACCTTC. It codes for CASSIGLGRIYGYTF.

The chain has TRBV19 and TRBJ1-1; 10 bases fit TRBD1. CDR1 is LNHDA and CDR2 is SQIVND in the germline V gene (reference sequence). The CDR3 totals 13 residues. Germline trimming cut 6 bases from V and 5 bases from J; bases unmatched to any gene: 3. DNA for the CDR3: TGTGCCAGTAGGACAGGGGGCGATACTGAAGCTTTCTTT. It specifies CASRTGGDTEAFF.

V gene TRBV28 combines with J gene TRBJ2-7; perhaps TRBD2 as D (6 bases). V lost 5 bases, J lost 3 bases, and 17 bases lay in between. The CDR3 extends over 15 amino acids. Germline V gene data show CDR1 as MDHEN and CDR2 as SYDVKM. The CDR3 is CASSTAGTRFYEQYF. In DNA, the CDR3 is TGTGCCAGCAGTACCGCGGGAACAAGATTCTACGAGCAGTACTTC.

This sequence joins TRBV7-8 and TRBJ1-1; D gene unclear. The V end lost 2 bases, the J end lost 0 bases, and 13 bases lay between the germline ends. The length of the CDR3 is 16 residues. CDR1 is SGHVS, CDR2 FQNEAQ, per germline. The CDR3, as DNA: TGTGCCAGCAGCTTACCGGGCCCCGGGGTGAACACTGAAGCTTTCTTT. Encoded protein: CASSLPGPGVNTEAFF. Together with reference TRBV7-8 and TRBJ1-1, the CDR3 gives the full variable domain: GAGVSQSPRYKVAKRGQDVALRCDPISGHVSLFWYQQALGQGPEFLTYFQNEAQLDKSGLPSDRFFAERPEGSVSTLKIQRTQQEDSAVYLCASSLPGPGVNTEAFFGQGTRLTVV.

The chain uses TRBV30 and TRBJ1-1; 8 nucleotides align to TRBD1. This CDR3 comprises 13 residues. V was clipped by 3 bases and J by 1 base; unmatched bases: 1. CDR1 and CDR2 from the germline V gene are GTSNPN and SVGIG (reference sequence). As DNA, the CDR3 is TGTGCCTGGAGAGGGACAGGGAACACTGAAGCTTTCTTT. Translating it yields CAWRGTGNTEAFF.

This chain uses TRBV7-2 with TRBJ2-7, with 7 bases identical to TRBD1. CDR1 SGHTA and CDR2 FQGNSA come from the germline V gene. There are 15 residues in the CDR3. V lost 2 bases to trimming and J lost 3 bases; unmatched junction nucleotides: 7. The CDR3 loop reads CASSLQTGVRYEQYF. The CDR3 nucleotides read TGTGCCAGCAGCTTACAAACAGGGGTTCGCTACGAGCAGTACTTC. Drawing the rest from reference TRBV7-2 and TRBJ2-7, the complete variable domain is GAGVSQSPSNKVTEKGKDVELRCDPISGHTALYWYRQSLGQGLEFLIYFQGNSAPDKSGLPSDRFSAERTGGSVSTLTIQRTQQEDSAVYLCASSLQTGVRYEQYFGPGTRLTVT.

The rearrangement uses TRBV7-2 and TRBJ2-1, with 8 positions matching TRBD1. V shed 4 bases and J 0 bases; nucleotides not matched to a gene: 2. The CDR3 is made up of 15 amino acids. Germline values: CDR1 SGHTA, CDR2 FQGNSA. CDR3 bases: TGTGCCAGCAGCTCCGACAGGGGCTCCTACAATGAGCAGTTCTTC. Amino acids: CASSSDRGSYNEQFF.

The chain employs TRBV7-3 and TRBJ2-1; no clear D gene. The germline V and J ends were trimmed by 1 base and 10 bases, with 8 bases remaining between them. Looked up from germline, CDR1 is SGHTA and CDR2 is FQGTGA. The CDR3 is 12 residues long. The CDR3 protein is CASSLSRNEQFF. In DNA form, the CDR3 reads TGTGCCAGCAGCTTAAGCAGGAACGAGCAGTTCTTC.

V and J are TRBV25-1 and TRBJ2-7; TRBD2 is a possible D gene (5 bases). Trimming cost V 3 bases and J 5 bases, with 23 bases left between them. This CDR3 spans 17 amino acids. Germline-derived CDR1 and CDR2 are MGHDK and SYGVNS. CDR3 DNA: TGTGCCAGCAGTGACGACGAATCTTCTCTGGAGGACCACGAGCAGTACTTC. Translating it yields CASSDDESSLEDHEQYF.

The gene calls are TRBV2 and TRBJ1-1; D is unresolved. The V end lost 6 bases, the J end lost 3 bases, and 14 bases lay between the germline ends. This CDR3 region has 14 residues. Looked up from germline, CDR1 is SNHLY and CDR2 is FYNNEI. The CDR3 here is CASREARSDTEAFF. As DNA, the CDR3 is TGTGCCAGCAGGGAGGCTAGATCTGACACTGAAGCTTTCTTT.

This chain links TRBV6-1 with TRBJ1-5; no definite D call. V dropped 5 bases and J dropped 2 bases, with 10 bases sitting between them. This CDR3 contains 14 residues. Germline CDR1 MNHNS, CDR2 SASEGT. CDR3 in amino acids: CASSSGVGNQPQHF. CDR3 sequence (DNA): TGTGCCAGCAGTTCGGGAGTAGGCAATCAGCCCCAGCATTTT.

This chain links TRBV30 with TRBJ1-5; D ambiguous. CDR1 is GTSNPN, CDR2 SVGIG, per germline (reference sequence). Trimming took 3 bases from V and 9 from J, leaving 12 bases between them. The CDR3 length is 12 residues. The CDR3 bases are TGTGCCTGGAGCCTAGGAGGTGGGCCCCAGCATTTT. Translating it yields CAWSLGGGPQHF.

V gene TRBV5-4 combines with J gene TRBJ1-5; 7 bases align to TRBD1. This CDR3 has 13 residues. The V and J ends lost 2 bases and 7 bases, in that order; junction bases with no gene match: 3. In germline, CDR1 is SGHNT, CDR2 YYREEE (reference sequence). The CDR3 here is CASSLQGTQPQHF. CDR3 DNA: TGTGCCAGCAGCTTACAGGGGACCCAGCCCCAGCATTTT.

The chain is built from TRBV21-1 and TRBJ2-7; the DNA was not used to check the table's D call, TRBD2. TRBV21-1 is marked as a pseudogene. The CDR3 length is 16 residues. The CDR3 DNA is TGTGCCAGCAGCAAAGATGGGAGGGGCGGGGGGTACGAGCAGTACTTC. Translating gives CASSKDGRGGGYEQYF.

The rearrangement uses TRBV5-8 and TRBJ1-4; 9 nucleotides agree with TRBD1. Unmatched junction bases numbered 6, after V lost 4 bases and J lost 2 bases. The CDR3 totals 16 residues. CDR1 SGHTS and CDR2 YDEGEE come from the germline V gene. CDR3 amino acids: CASSTGTGRTNEKLFF. The CDR3 nucleotides read TGTGCCAGCAGCACCGGGACAGGGCGGACTAATGAAAAACTGTTTTTT.

This clone was counted once. This chain joins TRBV30 and TRBJ2-3, with 9 bases fitting TRBD2. With 1 base clipped from V and 3 bases from J, the junction kept 11 bases outside the gene matches. Germline loops: CDR1 GTSNPN, CDR2 SVGIG (reference sequence). The CDR3 sequence is 17 residues long. The CDR3 nucleotides are TGTGCCTGGAGTGGCCTAGCGGGGCGCATTGGGACAGATACGCAGTATTTT. Its protein is CAWSGLAGRIGTDTQYF.

This clone was detected only once. V is TRBV2 and J is TRBJ1-6, with TRBD1 as a possible D gene (6 bases). The V gene lost 4 bases and the J gene lost 10 bases, with 14 bases spanning the gap. Germline-derived CDR1 and CDR2 are SNHLY and FYNNEI. The CDR3 has 14 amino acids. This CDR3 is CASSVQGQGSPLHF. DNA of the CDR3: TGTGCCAGCAGTGTACAGGGCCAGGGCTCACCCCTCCACTTT. Full variable domain (missing parts from reference TRBV2 and TRBJ1-6): EPEVTQTPSHQVTQMGQEVILRCVPISNHLYFYWYRQILGQKVEFLVSFYNNEISEKSEIFDDQFSVERPDGSNFTLKIRSTKLEDSAMYFCASSVQGQGSPLHFGNGTRLTVT.

V usage is TRBV5-1 and J usage is TRBJ2-2; TRBD2 is a possible D gene (6 bases). Germline V gene sequence: CDR1 SGHRS, CDR2 YFSETQ. CDR3 length: 13 amino acids. Trimming pared 7 bases from V and 1 base from J, leaving 8 bases between. Here the CDR3 reads CASQEGNTGELFF. For the CDR3, the DNA is TGCGCCAGCCAGGAGGGGAACACCGGGGAGCTGTTTTTT.

The chain carries TRBV7-3 and TRBJ2-3; maybe TRBD2 (5 bases). Trimming stripped 4 bases from V and 5 bases from J, with 10 bases between. CDR3 size: 13 residues. CDR1 is SGHTA and CDR2 is FQGTGA in the germline V gene. The CDR3 DNA follows: TGTGCCAGCAGCTCCATCGGACTAGATACGCAGTATTTT. Translation: CASSSIGLDTQYF.

The chain employs TRBV11-2 and TRBJ2-1; 15 bases fit TRBD2. Per germline, CDR1 SGHAT and CDR2 FQNNGV. The CDR3 extends over 18 amino acids. With V trimmed by 4 bases and J by 2 bases, 6 bases remained unmatched. In nucleotides, the CDR3 is TGTGCCAGCAGCTCGGGACTAGCGGGAGGTGGCGCCTACAATGAGCAGTTCTTC. It specifies CASSSGLAGGGAYNEQFF.

This rearrangement joins TRBV5-6 to TRBJ2-1, with TRBD2 matching 13 bases. Unmatched junction bases numbered 10, after V lost 0 bases and J lost 7 bases. The CDR3 has 18 amino acids. Germline CDR1 is SGHDT and CDR2 is YYEEEE. CDR3 sequence (DNA): TGTGCCAGCAGCTTGGGGGGACTAGCGGGGATTCTCTGGAATGAGCAGTTCTTC. As protein: CASSLGGLAGILWNEQFF.

This chain uses TRBV27 with TRBJ1-1, with unresolved D. The CDR3 is 14 residues long. CDR1 and CDR2 from the germline V gene are MNHEY and SMNVEV (reference sequence). V lost 4 bases to trimming and J lost 3 bases, with 12 bases between them. The CDR3 DNA follows: TGTGCCAGCAGTTGGACTTCACTTTACACTGAAGCTTTCTTT. As protein: CASSWTSLYTEAFF.

V gene TRBV7-9 combines with J gene TRBJ2-5, with 11 bases lining up with TRBD2. The tail of the sequence fits TRBJ2-7 better, so the J call may be wrong. The CDR3 is 14 residues long. Germline lookup yields CDR1 SEHNR and CDR2 FQNEAQ (reference sequence). CDR3 sequence (DNA): TGTGCCAGCAGCCAACTAGCGGGAGATTCCGAGCAGTACTTC. This encodes CASSQLAGDSEQYF.

This clone occurred a few times. Other nucleotide sequences from this sample produce the same CDR3. This chain links TRBV7-9 with TRBJ1-1; D perhaps matches TRBD1 (6 bases). The CDR3 totals 15 residues. CDR1 is SEHNR, CDR2 FQNEAQ, per germline (reference sequence). V was shortened by 0 bases and J by 2 bases, with 10 bases between the two germline ends. This CDR3 reads CASSLAFRGNTEAFF. The CDR3 nucleotides are TGTGCCAGCAGCTTAGCGTTCAGGGGTAACACTGAAGCTTTCTTT.

This chain connects TRBV18 to TRBJ2-1; the D is unclear. Deletions cut 1 base from V and 10 bases from J, with 11 bases between. CDR1 is KGHSH, CDR2 LQKENI, per germline. The CDR3 loop spans 13 amino acids. As DNA, the CDR3 is TGTGCCAGCTCACCACAATCGGAACAGGAGCAGTTCTTC. It is translated as CASSPQSEQEQFF.